This T cell receptor beta chain is from a study of long-term antiretroviral therapy in people with HIV. This clone is medium-sized. The antigen is not known. Study-level points and caveats: Investigators report no available data on ART adherence, viral resistance or therapy changes.

CDR1 and CDR2 (germline): GTSNPN, SVGIG (reference sequence). V dropped 3 bases and J dropped 1; count of bases not matched to a gene: 10. CDR3 size: 16 residues. A v3.0 immunoSEQ assay was performed at survey level. The repertoire was sequenced with immunoSEQ multiplex PCR; TCRdb's copy has only in-frame clones and lacks some. The sample lists 9,500 to 15,000 clones; 70% to 85% were seen once. This chain connects TRBV30 to TRBJ1-1; the match to TRBD1 covers 8 bases. This receptor was obtained from a man aged 40-49 years with HIV. The material was unsorted PBMCs, obtained 3 to 3.2 years before starting antiretroviral therapy. CDR3 sequence: CAWRTGAAVWNTEAFF. DNA of the CDR3: TGTGCCTGGAGGACAGGGGCCGCTGTTTGGAACACTGAAGCTTTCTTT.